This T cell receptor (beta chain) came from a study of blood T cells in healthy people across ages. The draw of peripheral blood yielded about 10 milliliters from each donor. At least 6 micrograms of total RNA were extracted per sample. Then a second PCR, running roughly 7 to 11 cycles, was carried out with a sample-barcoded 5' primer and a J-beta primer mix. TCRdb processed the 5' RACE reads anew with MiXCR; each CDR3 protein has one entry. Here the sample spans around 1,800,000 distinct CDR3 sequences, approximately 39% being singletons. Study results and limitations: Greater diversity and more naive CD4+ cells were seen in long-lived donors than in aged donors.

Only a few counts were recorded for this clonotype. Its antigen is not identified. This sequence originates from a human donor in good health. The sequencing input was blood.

CDR3 residues: CASGGRANYGYTF. The CDR3, as DNA: TGTGCCAGCGGTGGTAGGGCTAACTATGGCTACACCTTC. The chain joins TRBV7-2 to TRBJ1-2, with D uncertain. The CDR3 has 13 residues. The germline V gene has CDR1 SGHTA and CDR2 FQGNSA. V lost 8 bases and J 0 bases, leaving 10 bases between the germline ends. Supplemented by reference TRBV7-2 and TRBJ1-2, the full variable domain reads GAGVSQSPSNKVTEKGKDVELRCDPISGHTALYWYRQSLGQGLEFLIYFQGNSAPDKSGLPSDRFSAERTGGSVSTLTIQRTQQEDSAVYLCASGGRANYGYTFGSGTRLTVV.